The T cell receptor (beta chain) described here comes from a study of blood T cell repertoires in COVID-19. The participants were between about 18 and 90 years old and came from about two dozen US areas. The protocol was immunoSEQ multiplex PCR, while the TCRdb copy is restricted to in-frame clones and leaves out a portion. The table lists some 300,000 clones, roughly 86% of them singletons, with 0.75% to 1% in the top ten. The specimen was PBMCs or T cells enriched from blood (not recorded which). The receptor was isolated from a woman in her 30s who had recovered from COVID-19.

The CDR3 region has the DNA TGTGCCAGTAGTACCCCACCGGACAGGGAGGACAATCAGCCCCAGCATTTT. Protein: CASSTPPDREDNQPQHF. The rearrangement uses TRBV19 and TRBJ1-5, with 8 bases matching TRBD1. This CDR3 spans 17 amino acids. Germline V gene sequence: CDR1 LNHDA, CDR2 SQIVND (reference sequence). V gave up 4 bases and J gave up 3 bases; unmatched junction bases: 11.